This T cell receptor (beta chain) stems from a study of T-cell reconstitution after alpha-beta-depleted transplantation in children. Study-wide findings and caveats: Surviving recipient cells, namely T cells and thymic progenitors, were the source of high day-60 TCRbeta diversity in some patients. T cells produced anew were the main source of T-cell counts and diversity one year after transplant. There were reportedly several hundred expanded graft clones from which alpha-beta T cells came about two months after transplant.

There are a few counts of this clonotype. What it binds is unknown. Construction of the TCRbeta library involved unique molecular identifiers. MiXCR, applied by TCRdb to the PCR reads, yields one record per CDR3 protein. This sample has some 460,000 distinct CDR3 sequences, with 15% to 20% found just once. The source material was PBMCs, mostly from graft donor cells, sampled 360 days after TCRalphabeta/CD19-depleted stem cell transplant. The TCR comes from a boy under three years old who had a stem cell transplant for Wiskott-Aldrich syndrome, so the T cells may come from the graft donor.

The CDR3 reads CASSPRGGVGDEQFF. The CDR3 coding sequence is TGTGCCAGCAGCCCTCGGGGGGGGGTCGGAGATGAGCAGTTCTTC. The V call is TRBV7-9, the J call TRBJ2-1, with 8 bases identical to TRBD2. Trimming took 5 bases from V and 8 from J; bases not matched to a gene: 11. The CDR3 length is 15 residues. Per the germline V gene, CDR1 is SEHNR and CDR2 is FQNEAQ (reference sequence).